This entry lists 31 T cell receptor beta chains sequenced from one sample in a study of CD8 T cells in Susac syndrome. Random hexamers were used to reverse transcribe the RNA input (about 0.45 to 1 ug). TCRdb reprocessed the immunoSEQ multiplex PCR reads with MiXCR, giving one entry per CDR3 protein. Here the sample spans some 130,000 distinct CDR3 sequences, approximately 95% being singletons. The specimen was CD8+ T cells from PBMCs. These receptors all stem from a human donor with Susac syndrome.

The rearrangement links TRBV20-1 to TRBJ1-5; 8 bases line up with TRBD1. Germline V lookup: CDR1 DFQATT, CDR2 SNEGSKA (reference sequence). The CDR3 is made up of 15 amino acids. Trimming cost V 5 bases and J 6 bases; bases outside gene matches: 12. CDR3: CSADNPGGLGQPQHF. The CDR3 nucleotides read TGCAGTGCTGATAATCCAGGGGGCCTGGGTCAGCCCCAGCATTTT.

The chain couples TRBV2 to TRBJ2-5; maybe TRBD1 (6 bases). The CDR3 totals 11 residues. Looked up from germline, CDR1 is SNHLY and CDR2 is FYNNEI. V was pared by 7 bases and J by 5 bases, with 8 bases between. The CDR3 nucleotides are TGTGCCAGCAACAGGGAGGAGACCCAGTACTTC. Amino acids: CASNREETQYF.

This chain uses TRBV28 with TRBJ1-1, with a weak D call TRBD1 (6 bases). Trimming pared 3 bases from V and 8 bases from J, leaving 16 bases between. Per the germline V gene, CDR1 is MDHEN and CDR2 is SYDVKM. This CDR3 is built from 14 residues. The CDR3 nucleotides are TGTGCCAGCAGTTTGGGGGGCCTCGGGTTGGAAGCTTTCTTT. It encodes CASSLGGLGLEAFF.

The gene calls are TRBV9 and TRBJ2-3; TRBD2 matches at 10 bases. CDR1 and CDR2 (germline): SGDLS, YYNGEE. This CDR3 region has 15 residues. V gave up 4 bases and J gave up 4 bases; unmatched junction bases: 6. The CDR3 region has the DNA TGTGCCAGCAGCTCCAGCGGGAGGGAGGCAGATACGCAGTATTTT. This translates into CASSSSGREADTQYF. Filled out from reference TRBV9 and TRBJ2-3, the complete variable domain reads DSGVTQTPKHLITATGQRVTLRCSPRSGDLSVYWYQQSLDQGLQFLIQYYNGEERAKGNILERFSAQQFPDLHSELNLSSLELGDSALYFCASSSSGREADTQYFGPGTRLTVL.

V usage is TRBV7-9 and J usage is TRBJ1-2; a possible D gene is TRBD1 (5 bases). Germline values: CDR1 SEHNR, CDR2 FQNEAQ (reference sequence). V shed 2 bases and J shed 8 bases, with 12 bases lying between them. The CDR3 spans 13 residues. The CDR3 loop reads CASSLWDSGGYTF. The DNA of the CDR3 is TGTGCCAGCAGCTTATGGGACTCGGGCGGCTACACCTTC.

A single count supports this clonotype. This chain uses TRBV3-1 with TRBJ2-2; D ambiguous. Germline CDR1 is LGHDT and CDR2 is YNNKEL (reference sequence). Trimming stripped 6 bases from V and 6 bases from J, with 5 bases between. The CDR3 is 11 residues long. DNA of the CDR3: TGTGCCAGCAGGGCCCCCGGGGAGCTGTTTTTT. Translation gives CASRAPGELFF. Drawing the rest from reference TRBV3-1 and TRBJ2-2, the complete variable domain is DTAVSQTPKYLVTQMGNDKSIKCEQNLGHDTMYWYKQDSKKFLKIMFSYNNKELIINETVPNRFSPKSPDKAHLNLHINSLELGDSAVYFCASRAPGELFFGEGSRLTVL.

The CDR3 spells CASSQERTGNEKLFF. CDR3 sequence (DNA): TGCGCCAGCAGCCAAGAACGGACAGGGAATGAAAAACTGTTTTTT. The V and J genes are TRBV4-1 and TRBJ1-4; 8 nucleotides match TRBD1. Trimming at V came to 0 bases and at J to 5 bases, leaving 2 bases not matched to a gene. The CDR3 extends over 15 amino acids. CDR1 is MGHRA and CDR2 is YSYEKL in the germline V gene.

The chain is built from TRBV27 and TRBJ2-6; no definite D call. Germline CDR1 MNHEY, CDR2 SMNVEV (reference sequence). This CDR3 is built from 15 residues. Trimming took off 2 bases at V and 2 bases at J, with 7 bases between the two ends. CDR3 protein: CASSLLFPGANVLTF. The CDR3 DNA sequence: TGTGCCAGCAGTTTACTCTTTCCTGGGGCCAACGTCCTGACTTTC.

For this clonotype: At one boundary the junction diverges from the germline segment, which might be a read error. V gene TRBV5-6 combines with J gene TRBJ2-7; maybe TRBD1 (6 bases). There are 13 residues in the CDR3. Germline V gene data show CDR1 as SGHDT and CDR2 as YYEEEE. Here the CDR3 DNA reads TGTGCCAGCAGTTTGGGACACTACTACGAGCAGTACTTC. Its translation: CASSLGHYYEQYF.

The chain recombines TRBV12-3 or TRBV12-4 with TRBJ1-2, with 7 bases identical to TRBD1. V gave up 6 bases and J gave up 3 bases; unmatched junction bases: 13. This CDR3 comprises 16 residues. The CDR3 DNA reads as TGTGCCAGCAGCTTTTTAGGGACAGCAGGGGACTATGGCTACACCTTC. It encodes CASSFLGTAGDYGYTF.

J is TRBJ1-3 and V is TRBV7-9; 7 positions match TRBD1. The germline V gene encodes CDR1 SEHNR and CDR2 FQNEAQ (reference sequence). Trimming at V came to 0 bases and at J to 2 bases, leaving 4 bases not matched to a gene. The CDR3 contains 16 residues. CDR3 nucleotides: TGTGCCAGCAGCTTAGCCAGGGGGGACACTGGAAACACCATATATTTT. This encodes CASSLARGDTGNTIYF. Drawing the rest from reference TRBV7-9 and TRBJ1-3, the complete variable domain is DTGVSQNPRHKITKRGQNVTFRCDPISEHNRLYWYRQTLGQGPEFLTYFQNEAQLEKSRLLSDRFSAERPKGSFSTLEIQRTEQGDSAMYLCASSLARGDTGNTIYFGEGSWLTVV.

Details on this clonotype: The junction does not match germline at one end; this may be a read error. The chain is built from TRBV30 and TRBJ1-2; D remains unclear. The CDR3 is 12 residues long. Germline V CDR1 and CDR2: GTSNPN, SVGIG (reference sequence). The CDR3 spells CAWSLDYIGYTF. The CDR3 nucleotides read TGTGCCTGGAGTTTGGACTACATAGGCTACACTTTC.

This clonotype was observed a handful of times. The gene calls are TRBV7-9 and TRBJ2-7; the D gene is possibly TRBD2 (5 bases). V was pared by 1 base and J by 4 bases, with 8 bases between. The CDR3 runs 13 residues. Germline V lookup: CDR1 SEHNR, CDR2 FQNEAQ (reference sequence). CDR3 region: CASSLDSGYEQYF. As DNA, the CDR3 is TGTGCCAGCAGCTTAGATTCGGGGTACGAGCAGTACTTC.

This clonotype was counted a single time. The chain combines TRBV7-9 with TRBJ1-2; D is possibly TRBD1 (6 bases). CDR3 length: 15 residues. V was cut by 5 bases and J by 4 bases, with 17 bases left in between. Germline V lookup: CDR1 SEHNR, CDR2 FQNEAQ (reference sequence). The CDR3 DNA reads TGTGCCAGCAGCGCACCGGGGGGCGAAGGCTATGGCTACACCTTC. It codes for CASSAPGGEGYGYTF.

In DNA, the CDR3 is TGTGCCAGCAGTTCATCACAAGGACAGGAGAACACTGAAGCTTTCTTT. Translating it yields CASSSSQGQENTEAFF. This sequence joins TRBV12-3 or TRBV12-4 and TRBJ1-1; 7 bases fit TRBD1. Trimming cost V 4 bases and J 1 base; bases outside gene matches: 9. This CDR3 is 16 amino acids long.

The genes are TRBV6-1 and TRBJ1-5, with D uncertain. This CDR3 contains 13 residues. CDR1 is MNHNS, CDR2 SASEGT, per germline. Trimming pared 4 bases from V and 9 bases from J, leaving 13 bases between. CDR3 nucleotides: TGTGCCAGCAGTGTTGGGAAGGTAGGGCCCCAGCATTTT. This encodes CASSVGKVGPQHF.

This chain joins TRBV20-1 and TRBJ2-7; TRBD2 is a possible D gene (6 bases). Germline lookup yields CDR1 DFQATT and CDR2 SNEGSKA (reference sequence). The V gene lost 0 bases and the J gene lost 5 bases, with 11 bases spanning the gap. The CDR3 loop spans 13 amino acids. The DNA for the CDR3 is TGCAGTGCTAGAGATTCTAGCGTGAACGAGCAGTACTTC. It specifies CSARDSSVNEQYF.

This CDR3 is CSAGTVSPMYGYTF. DNA of the CDR3: TGCAGCGCCGGGACAGTAAGTCCTATGTATGGCTACACCTTC. The J gene is TRBJ1-2, the V gene TRBV29-1; 7 bases match TRBD1. The germline V gene has CDR1 SQVTM and CDR2 ANQGSEA. V gave up 7 bases and J gave up 5 bases; unmatched junction bases: 13. This CDR3 spans 14 amino acids. The full variable domain, with the rest looked up from reference TRBV29-1 and TRBJ1-2, is SAVISQKPSRDICQRGTSLTIQCQVDSQVTMMFWYRQQPGQSLTLIATANQGSEATYESGFVIDKFPISRPNLTFSTLTVSNMSPEDSSIYLCSAGTVSPMYGYTFGSGTRLTVV.

The chain couples TRBV28 to TRBJ2-7, with 10 bases lining up with TRBD1. Germline assignment: CDR1 MDHEN and CDR2 SYDVKM. The trim removed 7 bases at V and 2 bases at J, leaving 5 bases unmatched. The CDR3 is 14 amino acids. As DNA, the CDR3 is TGTGCCAGCACCCCGACAGGGGGCGCCTACGAGCAGTACTTC. Its protein product is CASTPTGGAYEQYF.

In its sample, this clonotype was seen once. The rearrangement joins TRBV6-1 to TRBJ2-2; D is uncertain. This CDR3 spans 13 amino acids. Trimming cost V 1 base and J 7 bases, with 7 bases left between them. CDR1 and CDR2 (germline): MNHNS, SASEGT. This chain's CDR3 is CASSEGPGGELFF. The CDR3 bases are TGTGCCAGCAGTGAAGGACCTGGCGGGGAGCTGTTTTTT.

J is TRBJ1-2 and V is TRBV4-1; 10 nucleotides agree with TRBD1. The CDR3 totals 15 residues. Germline lookup yields CDR1 MGHRA and CDR2 YSYEKL. J gave up 8 bases and V 1 base, and 7 bases lay outside the gene matches. CDR3 coding DNA: TGCGCCAGCAGCCAAGCCGGGACAGGGGCCGGGGGCTACACCTTC. This gives the protein CASSQAGTGAGGYTF.

V is TRBV9 and J is TRBJ1-2, with a tentative D call TRBD1 (6 bases). The germline V gene has CDR1 SGDLS and CDR2 YYNGEE. This CDR3 region has 13 residues. Trimming left V 7 bases short and J 7 bases short, with 17 bases between. This CDR3 reads CASSPQGPSGYTF. The CDR3 nucleotides are TGTGCCAGCTCTCCTCAGGGGCCCTCTGGCTACACCTTC.

The chain joins TRBV15 to TRBJ2-1; 9 bases are shared with TRBD2. V lost 5 bases and J lost 5; bases outside the gene matches: 10. CDR1 is LNHNV, CDR2 YYDKDF, per germline (reference sequence). This CDR3 comprises 16 residues. The CDR3 loop reads CATSVQLAGMNNEQFF. The CDR3 nucleotides read TGTGCCACCAGCGTCCAACTAGCGGGTATGAACAATGAGCAGTTCTTC.

The chain carries TRBV5-1 and TRBJ2-5; the match to TRBD2 covers 7 bases. Germline lookup yields CDR1 SGHRS and CDR2 YFSETQ. The CDR3 runs to 14 residues. The V and J ends lost 5 bases and 1 base, in that order; junction bases with no gene match: 5. The CDR3 spells CASRQLALQETQYF. CDR3 nucleotide sequence: TGCGCCAGCAGACAACTAGCGCTCCAAGAGACCCAGTACTTC.

This chain joins TRBV20-1 and TRBJ2-7; TRBD2 aligns across 9 bases. V dropped 6 bases and J dropped 1; count of bases not matched to a gene: 16. CDR1 DFQATT and CDR2 SNEGSKA come from the germline V gene (reference sequence). The CDR3 runs to 17 residues. The CDR3 spells CSAQGVKREDLSYEQYF. The DNA for the CDR3 is TGCAGTGCCCAAGGGGTTAAGCGGGAGGATCTATCCTACGAGCAGTACTTC.

V and J are TRBV2 and TRBJ2-5; D is unclear. CDR1 and CDR2 from the germline V gene are SNHLY and FYNNEI. Trimming stripped 3 bases from V and 0 bases from J, with 11 bases between. The CDR3 has 15 amino acids. The CDR3 loop is CASSESTWYQETQYF. As DNA, the CDR3 is TGTGCCAGCAGTGAGTCCACTTGGTACCAAGAGACCCAGTACTTC.

The chain links TRBV9 to TRBJ2-1; D gene ambiguous. With 3 bases removed from V and 12 bases from J, the gap between germline ends came to 13 bases. This CDR3 is 12 amino acids long. Germline CDR1 SGDLS, CDR2 YYNGEE. The CDR3 sequence: CASSALVEGQFF. CDR3 DNA: TGTGCCAGCAGCGCCCTGGTGGAAGGGCAGTTCTTC.

The chain joins TRBV7-9 to TRBJ2-1; 12 bases are a match to TRBD2. This CDR3 spans 14 amino acids. CDR1 is SEHNR and CDR2 is FQNEAQ in the germline V gene (reference sequence). V lost 3 bases and J lost 10; bases outside the gene matches: 4. CDR3 nucleotide sequence: TGTGCCAGCAGCTTTCCTGGACTAGCGGGAGAGCAGTTCTTC. Translated: CASSFPGLAGEQFF.

This chain links TRBV20-1 with TRBJ1-2; 8 bases agree with TRBD1. The CDR3 is made up of 14 amino acids. Trimming cost V 2 bases and J 3 bases; bases outside gene matches: 5. The V gene's germline CDR1 is DFQATT and CDR2 SNEGSKA (reference sequence). CDR3 sequence reads: CSARIRQGHYGYTF. Here the CDR3 DNA reads TGCAGTGCTAGAATCAGACAGGGGCACTATGGCTACACCTTC.

This chain uses TRBV20-1 with TRBJ2-5, with D maybe TRBD1 (6 bases). CDR3 size: 14 residues. Germline V gene data show CDR1 as DFQATT and CDR2 as SNEGSKA (reference sequence). Between the trimmed V and J ends, which lost 6 bases and 1 base, there was a span of 15 bases. The CDR3 DNA follows: TGCAGTGCGGCGCCACGGGACACCCAAGAGACCCAGTACTTC. The encoded protein is CSAAPRDTQETQYF.

V and J are TRBV29-1 and TRBJ1-1; tentatively, D is TRBD1 (5 bases). This CDR3 spans 13 amino acids. V lost 8 bases and J lost 1, with 14 bases in between. Germline-derived CDR1 and CDR2 are SQVTM and ANQGSEA. The CDR3 nucleotides read TGCAGCACCGGGGGGGGAGAGAACACTGAAGCTTTCTTT. Protein product: CSTGGGENTEAFF.